This T cell receptor beta chain was retrieved from a study of technical replicates of blood from several donors listed by TCRdb under 2017. On this clone itself: Its cognate antigen has yet to be identified. At one end, the junction sequence differs from germline, possibly due to a read error.

The receptor library was made with the immunoSEQ multiplex PCR assay. Entries here come from immuneACCESS through TCRdb and include only in-frame sequences with V and J called. Some clones fail to appear in such tables; in the studies checked, an unresolved V gene covers under half of the shortfall, and the cause of the remainder is unknown. The sample data list tens of thousands of clones, and about 94% of these were observed just once. The top ten clonotypes cover 0.25% of the sample. From its cysteine to its phenylalanine, the CDR3 spans 11 amino acids. The CDR3 DNA has 33 bases and is translated from base 1. CDR1 and CDR2 are drawn from the germline V gene: SGHDT, YYEEEE.

This receptor chain uses TRBV5-6 and TRBJ2-1; perhaps TRBD2 is the D gene, with 6 bases matching. This sequence was found in a human donor in good health. Sequenced input: T cells isolated from PBMCs. The CDR3 region reads CASSTAAGSIF. DNA sequence: TGTGCCAGCAGCACAGCAGCGGGCTCAATCTTC.